The sequence of this TCR beta chain was determined in a study of identical twins. Only healthy Caucasians were included as donors. Study outcomes and limitations: The models systematically underestimated how much out-of-frame TCR alpha was shared in monozygotic twins.

Of note for this clonotype: Its antigen is unidentified.

V shed 1 base and J shed 8 bases, with 8 bases lying between them. The CDR3 has 12 amino acids. Using its own MiXCR run on the 5' RACE reads, TCRdb lists one record per CDR3 protein. This table holds 350,000 to 450,000 distinct CDR3 sequences, about a fifth found once. This clonotype was obtained from a man aged 45 to 65 in good health. This chain connects TRBV12-3 or TRBV12-4 to TRBJ1-2; possibly TRBD1 for D (6 bases). Sequencing used naive T cells sorted from blood. The CDR3 DNA reads TGTGCCAGCAGTTTAGAGGGGGTAGGCTACACCTTC. Translating gives CASSLEGVGYTF.